This T cell receptor beta chain was sequenced for a study of monozygotic twins with inflammatory bowel disease (dated by TCRdb to between 2018 and 2020). Regarding the research as a whole: The complete study included approximately 28 monozygotic twin pairs: 19 IBD-discordant Danish pairs and nine German pairs, of which four were IBD-concordant and five were IBD-discordant. The search for disease-associated traits relied mainly on comparing IBD patients with their genetically identical healthy co-twins within discordant pairs. Each individual had, on average, about 151 000 unique TCRalpha sequences and 181 000 unique TCRbeta sequences available for analysis. Here is what the overall study found, with its caveats: A decrease in TCRbeta repertoire diversity, as measured by inverse Simpson index, was observed in IBD patients compared with their healthy co-twins. Compared with healthy twins, IBD patients had fewer clonotypes in common with other individuals, a difference most pronounced in patients showing signs of disease activity. Because patients were on differing immunosuppressive treatments, the repertoires may have picked up extra background noise and inter-individual variability. No single strong signal or clonotype linked to IBD turned up in the results, so the idea that one exists was not supported. Repertoire similarity did not differ between concordant and discordant twins, possibly due to limited statistical power. The analysis was unable to tell apart different T cell subtypes.

Note on this clonotype: The target of this receptor is not known.

The library came from 5' RACE. For each TCR library, approximately 3,700 ng of total RNA was used. For each sample, cDNA synthesis with SMARTScribe reverse transcriptase was split into eight separate reactions. Unique molecular identifiers containing a 6-nucleotide sample barcode were introduced through template switching during cDNA synthesis. Two nested PCRs of approximately 16 and 10 cycles amplified the TCRalpha and TCRbeta cDNA, and bead purification followed each PCR. Before amplification, the cDNA was both treated with uracil DNA-glycosylase and purified with the QIAquick PCR purification kit. The second PCR added Illumina TruSeq-compatible adapters along with sample-specific barcodes. Library quality and concentration were checked on TapeStation and Qubit, and libraries were pooled at about 4.9 ng each. The pooled libraries were sequenced with 2 x 100 bp reads and custom sequencing primers on an Illumina HiSeq2500 single-index Rapid Run. The study's own analysis went as follows. MiGEC version 1.2.6 was used for UMI-based consensus assembly to correct PCR and sequencing errors. MiXCR version 2.1.1 handled V(D)J alignment, clonotype assembly and CDR3 extraction. To normalise gene usage, clonotype sharing and MAIT/NKT TCR abundance, the top 1000, 10 000 and 20 000 clonotypes in each sample were analysed. After downsampling to 27 000 UMIs, diversity was calculated as the inverse Simpson index using the vegan R package. Paired Mann-Whitney U tests on discordant twin pairs were used, with Benjamini-Hochberg multiple-testing correction. The reads, reprocessed by TCRdb, yield one row per CDR3 protein sequence and no DNA. The V and J calls here are based on TCRdb, not the publication. The data table for this sample lists approximately 400,000 distinct CDR3 sequences. Of the sample, around 2.5% falls within the top ten clones.

A roughly 2.5 ml peripheral blood sample was drawn into PAXgene tubes per donor and stored at -80°C. Without T cell sorting, total RNA was isolated from whole blood using the PAXgene blood miRNA kit on an automated QIAcube. Peripheral blood from monozygotic twin pairs concordant or discordant for inflammatory bowel disease was subjected to deep TCRalpha and TCRbeta repertoire profiling with unique molecular barcoding. For every twin pair, smoking habits were documented, and each individual was categorised as a current, former or never smoker. The CDR3 has 15 amino acids, counting the end cysteine and phenylalanine. No DNA appears here. In the germline V gene, CDR1 corresponds to SGHRS and CDR2 to YFSETQ.

This chain is built from TRBV5-1 and TRBJ2-2; TCRdb selects TRBD2, and the lack of DNA leaves this call unchecked. The source material was blood. This TCR derives from a human donor with ulcerative colitis or Crohn's disease, or a healthy co-twin of an affected twin (not recorded which). The encoded CDR3 is CASSLGLPGGGELFF.